The clone carrying this TCR beta chain was seen a handful of times. This sample was taken from a study of T-cell reconstitution after alpha-beta-depleted transplantation in children. The library targeted TCRbeta and was prepared with unique molecular identifiers. TCRdb recomputed calls from the PCR reads with MiXCR, one row per CDR3 protein. This sample carries roughly 220,000 distinct CDR3 sequences, more than 7.5% of them seen once, and the ten largest clones take over 4.5%. Germline V CDR1 and CDR2: LNHNV, YYDKDF (reference sequence). The CDR3 spans 13 residues. The V end was cut by 3 bases, the J end by 3 bases, with 6 bases between.

This rearrangement joins TRBV15 to TRBJ1-3; D gene ambiguous. This specimen was PBMCs from the stem cell graft donor, taken from the stem cell graft. The receptor comes from a human donor who donated a stem cell graft to a child with SCID. The CDR3 loop reads CATSSPRGNTIYF. CDR3 nucleotides: TGTGCCACCAGCAGCCCCCGTGGAAACACCATATATTTT.